This paragraph covers one T cell receptor beta chain sequence. This clonotype was counted only a few times. The specificity of this receptor is unknown. Base qualities are not provided; no much larger clone lies one nucleotide away. This record belongs to a study of T-cell memory formation after mild COVID-19 (dated by TCRdb to about 2021). A note on the overall study: TCR sequence clusters from the two donors were largely donor specific. In two donors, T-cell clones that expanded and contracted after mild COVID-19 were tracked by sequencing TCRalpha and TCRbeta repertoires over time. The cohort comprised two young, previously healthy adult volunteers, one female and one male. What the research found in general, with its limitations: The study covered only a couple of mild cases, and larger cohorts including severe cases with pre-infection samples were considered necessary. The second-wave clones that peaked on day 37 were not confirmed to be SARS-CoV-2 specific. The detection of some responding clones in pre-infection memory suggests that pre-existing cross-reactive memory T cells joined the SARS-CoV-2 response. Contracting CD4+ clones were found mainly in CM and EM memory subsets, while CD8+ clones were enriched in EMRA. Balanced CD4/CD8 phenotypes were observed for clones contracting from day 15 to 85, whereas a bias towards CD4+ was observed for a second wave of clones expanding from day 15 to 37.

The CDR3, from cysteine to phenylalanine, totals 14 residues. Kept here is only the CDR3 DNA, which spans 42 bases and is read in frame from base 1. The germline V gene encodes CDR1 LGHNA and CDR2 YSLEER. The V and J ends are trimmed by 0 bases and 5 bases, leaving 8 bases between them. The sample was run on an Illumina NovaSeq 6000. TCRalpha and TCRbeta cDNA libraries were built by 5'RACE with constant-segment primers, adding sample barcodes and unique molecular identifiers. RNA was extracted from every sample with Trizol reagent. Library amplification was performed in two PCR steps, and a second sample barcode and Illumina TruSeq adapters were introduced in the second step. Sequencing of libraries was performed on an Illumina NovaSeq with 2 x 150 bp paired-end reads. As for how the authors treated the data: Reads were demultiplexed and collapsed into UMI-guided consensus sequences with migec v1.2.7. Using mixcr v2.1.11, UMI consensuses were aligned to TRA and TRB V and J templates and then assembled into clonotypes. A clonotype was counted as expanded or contracted only when both edgeR and NoisET called the clonotype significant, with the noise models trained on biological replicates. For edgeR calls, the cutoffs were a false discovery rate-adjusted p below 0.01 and a log2 fold-change threshold of 1. As an exploratory analysis of dynamics, max-normalized trajectories of the 1000 most abundant clonotypes were examined by PCA with hierarchical clustering. The CD4 or CD8 phenotype of responding clones was assigned using the separately sequenced CD4+ and CD8+ repertoires. The public reads were reprocessed in TCRdb via fastp at Q25 and MiXCR, keeping in-frame beta chains. Rows are unified per CDR3 protein, each entry keeping the most common DNA and genes. These V and J calls rely on TCRdb rather than the paper's analysis. The sample records about 49,000 distinct CDR3 sequences, roughly 27% of which are singletons. Of the sample, 43% falls within the top ten clones.

Ficoll-Paque density gradient centrifugation was the method used to isolate PBMCs. The clonotype was recovered from a man aged 18 to 29 who had mild COVID-19 (a few samples of this study predate the infection). The sample titles of this study are shuffled in the database, so cell type and time point are left out; the donor was told from shared clones. The material sequenced was PBMCs or a T cell subset sorted from them (not recorded which). Recombination joined TRBV4-3 with TRBJ1-5; no confident D gene assignment can be made. CDR3 loop: CASSQDGSYQPQHF. The DNA sequence reads TGCGCCAGCAGCCAAGATGGCAGCTATCAGCCCCAGCATTTT.